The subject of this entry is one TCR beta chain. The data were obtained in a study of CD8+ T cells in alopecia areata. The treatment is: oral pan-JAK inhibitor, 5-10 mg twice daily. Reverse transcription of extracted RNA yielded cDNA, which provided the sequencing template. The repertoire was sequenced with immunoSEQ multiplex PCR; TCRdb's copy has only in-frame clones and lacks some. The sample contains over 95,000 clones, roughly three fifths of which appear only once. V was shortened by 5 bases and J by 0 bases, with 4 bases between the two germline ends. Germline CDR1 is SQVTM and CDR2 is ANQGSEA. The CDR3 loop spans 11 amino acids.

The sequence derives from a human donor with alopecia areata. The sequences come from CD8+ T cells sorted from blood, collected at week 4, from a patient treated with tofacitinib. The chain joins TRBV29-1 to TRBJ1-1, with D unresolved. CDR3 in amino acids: CSVRVNTEAFF. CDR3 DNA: TGCAGCGTTCGCGTGAACACTGAAGCTTTCTTT.